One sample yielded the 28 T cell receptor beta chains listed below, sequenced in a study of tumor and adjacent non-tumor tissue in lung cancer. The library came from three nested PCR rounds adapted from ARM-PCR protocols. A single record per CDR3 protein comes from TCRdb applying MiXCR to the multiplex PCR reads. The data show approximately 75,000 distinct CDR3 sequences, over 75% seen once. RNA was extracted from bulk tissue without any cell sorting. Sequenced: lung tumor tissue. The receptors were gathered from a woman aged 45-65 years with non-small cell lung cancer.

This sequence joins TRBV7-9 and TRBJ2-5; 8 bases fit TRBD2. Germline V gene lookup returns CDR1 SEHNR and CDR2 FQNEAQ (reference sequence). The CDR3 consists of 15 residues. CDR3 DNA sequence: TGTGTCAGTAGCTCAATACTAGCGGCACAAGAGACCCAGTACTTC. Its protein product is CVSSSILAAQETQYF.

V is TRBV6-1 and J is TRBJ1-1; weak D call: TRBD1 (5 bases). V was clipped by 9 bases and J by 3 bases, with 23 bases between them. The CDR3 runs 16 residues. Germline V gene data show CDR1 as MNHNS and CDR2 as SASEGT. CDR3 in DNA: TGTGCCAGTAGTAGGGGAGTGACAAGGGAATACACTGAAGCTTTCTTT. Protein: CASSRGVTREYTEAFF.

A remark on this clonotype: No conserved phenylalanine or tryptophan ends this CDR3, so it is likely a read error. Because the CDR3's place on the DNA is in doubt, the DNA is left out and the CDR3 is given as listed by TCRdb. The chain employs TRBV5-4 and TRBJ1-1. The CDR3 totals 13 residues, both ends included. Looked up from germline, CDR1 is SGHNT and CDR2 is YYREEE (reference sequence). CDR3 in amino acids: CASSVDRNTETFL.

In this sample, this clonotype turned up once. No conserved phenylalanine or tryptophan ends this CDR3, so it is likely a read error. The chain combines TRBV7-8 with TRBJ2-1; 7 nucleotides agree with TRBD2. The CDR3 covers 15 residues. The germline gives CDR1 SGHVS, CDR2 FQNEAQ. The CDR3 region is CVSSLEWTSSIGQFV. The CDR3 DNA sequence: TGTGTCAGCAGCTTAGAATGGACTAGTTCGATCGGGCAGTTCGTC.

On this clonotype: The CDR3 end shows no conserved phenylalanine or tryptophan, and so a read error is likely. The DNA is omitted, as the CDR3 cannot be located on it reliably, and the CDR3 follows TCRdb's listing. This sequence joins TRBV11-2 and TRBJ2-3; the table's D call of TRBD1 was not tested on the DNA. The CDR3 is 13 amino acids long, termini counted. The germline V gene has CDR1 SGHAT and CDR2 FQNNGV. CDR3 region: CASSLDRGGTHYC.

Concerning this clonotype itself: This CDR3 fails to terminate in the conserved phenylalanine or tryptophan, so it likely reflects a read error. CDR3 DNA: TGTGCCAGTAGTCCCGGGGCCGGGTGGTACACCTAC. Protein sequence: CASSPGAGWYTY. The chain links TRBV12-3 or TRBV12-4 to TRBJ1-2; D might be TRBD1 (5 bases). This CDR3 contains 12 residues. The V and J ends lost 9 bases and 11 bases respectively, with 19 bases between them.

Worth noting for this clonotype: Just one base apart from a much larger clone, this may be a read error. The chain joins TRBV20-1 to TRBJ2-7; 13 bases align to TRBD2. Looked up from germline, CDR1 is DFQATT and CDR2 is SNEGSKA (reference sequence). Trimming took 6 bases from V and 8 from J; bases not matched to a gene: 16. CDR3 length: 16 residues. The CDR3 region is CSAFGLAGVYGDKQYF. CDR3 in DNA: TGCAGTGCCTTCGGACTAGCGGGAGTTTATGGGGACAAGCAGTACTTC.

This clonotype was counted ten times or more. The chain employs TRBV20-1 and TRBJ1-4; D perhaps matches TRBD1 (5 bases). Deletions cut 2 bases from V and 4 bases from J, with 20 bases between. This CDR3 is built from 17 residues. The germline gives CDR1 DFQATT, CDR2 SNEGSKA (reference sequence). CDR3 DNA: TGCAGTGCTAGAAAGGCCAGGACTAGCAGGGTTAATGAAAAACTGTTTTTT. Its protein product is CSARKARTSRVNEKLFF.

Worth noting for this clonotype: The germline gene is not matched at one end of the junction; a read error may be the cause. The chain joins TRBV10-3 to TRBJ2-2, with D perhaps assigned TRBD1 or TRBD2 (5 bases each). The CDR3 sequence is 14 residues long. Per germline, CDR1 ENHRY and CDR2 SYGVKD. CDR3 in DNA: TGTTCTATCAGTCGGGACCCCTACACCGGGGAACTGTTTTTT. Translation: CSISRDPYTGELFF.

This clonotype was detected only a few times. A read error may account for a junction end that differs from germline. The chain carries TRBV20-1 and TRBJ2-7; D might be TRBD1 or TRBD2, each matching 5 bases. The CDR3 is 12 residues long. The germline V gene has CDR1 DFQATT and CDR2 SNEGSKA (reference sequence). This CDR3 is CRTRSGLFEQYF. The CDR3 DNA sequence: TGCAGGACCAGATCGGGGCTTTTCGAGCAGTATTTC.

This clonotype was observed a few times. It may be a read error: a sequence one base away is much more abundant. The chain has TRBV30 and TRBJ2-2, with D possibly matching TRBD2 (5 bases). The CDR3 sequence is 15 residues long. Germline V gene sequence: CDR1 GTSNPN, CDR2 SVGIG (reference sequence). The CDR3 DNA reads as TGTGCCTGGAGTGTAGCGAACACTCACACCGGGGAGCCGTTTTTT. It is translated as CAWSVANTHTGEPFF.

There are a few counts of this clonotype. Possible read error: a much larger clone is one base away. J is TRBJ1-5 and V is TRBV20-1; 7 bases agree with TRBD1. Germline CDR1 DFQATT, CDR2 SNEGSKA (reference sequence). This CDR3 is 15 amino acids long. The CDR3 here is CSAKRTGSSNQPLHF. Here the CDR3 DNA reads TGCAGTGCAAAAAGGACAGGAAGTAGCAATCAGCCCCTGCATTTT.

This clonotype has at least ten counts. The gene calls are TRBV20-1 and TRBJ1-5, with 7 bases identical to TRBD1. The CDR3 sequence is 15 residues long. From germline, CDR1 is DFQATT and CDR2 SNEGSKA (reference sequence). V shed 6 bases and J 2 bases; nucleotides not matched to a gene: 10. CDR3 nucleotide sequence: TGCAGTGCACAAAGTCCCACAGGGGGCAATCAGCCCCAGCATTTT. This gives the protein CSAQSPTGGNQPQHF.

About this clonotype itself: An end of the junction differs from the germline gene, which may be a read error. CDR3 loop: CASSDIVAGAKVLTF. DNA for the CDR3: TGCGCCAGCAGTGACATTGTTGCGGGGGCCAAGGTCCTGACTTTC. This chain links TRBV10-2 with TRBJ2-6, with a possible D match to TRBD2 (7 bases). This CDR3 has 15 amino acids. The germline gives CDR1 WSHSY, CDR2 SAAADI.

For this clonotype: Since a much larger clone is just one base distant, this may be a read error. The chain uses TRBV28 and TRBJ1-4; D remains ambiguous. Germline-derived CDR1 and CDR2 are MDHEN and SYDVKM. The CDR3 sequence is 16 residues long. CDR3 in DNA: TGTGTCAGCAGACTCTACCACGGAACAACTAATGAAAAACTGTTTTTT. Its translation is CVSRLYHGTTNEKLFF.

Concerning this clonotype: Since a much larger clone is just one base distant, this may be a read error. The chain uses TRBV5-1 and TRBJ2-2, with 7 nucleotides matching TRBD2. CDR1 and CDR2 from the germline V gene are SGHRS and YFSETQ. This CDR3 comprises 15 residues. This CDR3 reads CASSPQAGNTVELFF. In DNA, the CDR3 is TGCGCCAGCAGCCCTCAAGCGGGAAATACCGTGGAGCTGTTTTTT.

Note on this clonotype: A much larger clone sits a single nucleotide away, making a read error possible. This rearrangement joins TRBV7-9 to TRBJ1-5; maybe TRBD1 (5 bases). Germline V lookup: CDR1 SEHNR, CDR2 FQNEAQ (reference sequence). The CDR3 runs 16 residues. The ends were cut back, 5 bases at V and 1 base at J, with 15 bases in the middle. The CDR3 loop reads CASSALGGPSNQPQHF. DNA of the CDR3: TGTGCCAGCAGCGCACTCGGGGGTCCGAGCAATCAGCCCCAGCATTTT.

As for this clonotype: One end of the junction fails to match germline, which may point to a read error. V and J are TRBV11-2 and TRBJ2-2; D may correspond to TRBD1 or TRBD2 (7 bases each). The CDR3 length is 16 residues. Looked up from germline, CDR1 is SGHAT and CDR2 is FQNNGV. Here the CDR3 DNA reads TGTGTCAGCAGTGGATTCCAGGGGGGGAACACTGGGAAGCTGTTTTTT. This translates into CVSSGFQGGNTGKLFF.

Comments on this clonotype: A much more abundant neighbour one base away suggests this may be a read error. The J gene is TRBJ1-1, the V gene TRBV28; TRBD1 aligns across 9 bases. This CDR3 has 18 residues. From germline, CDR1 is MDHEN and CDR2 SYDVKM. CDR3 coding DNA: TGTGCCAGCAGTTTATGGGGGTCACAGGGGGCGGGTGGCACTGAAGCTTCCTTT. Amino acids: CASSLWGSQGAGGTEASF.

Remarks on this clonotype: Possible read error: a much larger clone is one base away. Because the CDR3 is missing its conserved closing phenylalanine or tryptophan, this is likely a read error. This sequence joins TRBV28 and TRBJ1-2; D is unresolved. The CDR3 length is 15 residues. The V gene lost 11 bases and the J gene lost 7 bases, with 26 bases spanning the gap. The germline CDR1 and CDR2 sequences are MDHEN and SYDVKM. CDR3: CAAKAGSAFLAGYTL. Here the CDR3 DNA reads TGTGCCGCGAAGGCGGGGTCTGCTTTCTTGGCTGGCTACACCCTC.

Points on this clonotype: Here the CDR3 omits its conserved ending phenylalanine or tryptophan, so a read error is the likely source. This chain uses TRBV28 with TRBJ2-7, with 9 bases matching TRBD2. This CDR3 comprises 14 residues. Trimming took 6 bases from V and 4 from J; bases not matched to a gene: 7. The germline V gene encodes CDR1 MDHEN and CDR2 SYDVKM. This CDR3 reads CASRGTSRRYEQYL. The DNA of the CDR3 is TGTGCCAGCAGGGGGACTAGCAGGAGGTACGAGCAGTACTTA.

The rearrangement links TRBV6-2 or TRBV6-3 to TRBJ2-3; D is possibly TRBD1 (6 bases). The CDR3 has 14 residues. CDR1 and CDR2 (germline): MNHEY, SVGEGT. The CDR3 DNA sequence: TGTGTCGGCAGCATGGACAGTGGAACAGATACGCAGTATTTT. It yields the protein CVGSMDSGTDTQYF.

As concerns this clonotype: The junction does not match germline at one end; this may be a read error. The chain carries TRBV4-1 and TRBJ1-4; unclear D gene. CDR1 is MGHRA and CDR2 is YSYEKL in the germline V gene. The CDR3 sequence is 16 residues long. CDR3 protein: CASSQEKQSSDEKLFF. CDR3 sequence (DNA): TGCGCTAGCAGCCAAGAAAAACAGTCCTCTGATGAAAAACTGTTTTTT.

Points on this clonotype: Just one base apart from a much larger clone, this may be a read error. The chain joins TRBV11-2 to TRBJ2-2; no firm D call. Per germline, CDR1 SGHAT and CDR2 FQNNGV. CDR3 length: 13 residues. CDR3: CAGSFTDTGELFF. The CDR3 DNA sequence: TGTGCCGGCAGCTTTACGGATACCGGGGAGCTGTTTTTT.

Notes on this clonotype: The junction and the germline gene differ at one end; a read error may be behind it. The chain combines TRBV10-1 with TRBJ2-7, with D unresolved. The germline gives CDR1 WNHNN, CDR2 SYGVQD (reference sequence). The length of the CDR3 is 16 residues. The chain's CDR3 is CASSESTGGVGHEQYF. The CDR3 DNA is TGCGCTAGCAGTGAGTCGACGGGTGGCGTGGGCCACGAGCAGTACTTC.

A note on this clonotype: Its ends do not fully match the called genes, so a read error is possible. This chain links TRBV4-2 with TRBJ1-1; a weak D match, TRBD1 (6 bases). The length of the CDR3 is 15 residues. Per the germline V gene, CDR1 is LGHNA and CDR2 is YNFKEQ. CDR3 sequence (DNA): TGTGTCAGCAGCCCAGAGCGACAGGTAAACACTGAAGCTTTCTTT. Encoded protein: CVSSPERQVNTEAFF.

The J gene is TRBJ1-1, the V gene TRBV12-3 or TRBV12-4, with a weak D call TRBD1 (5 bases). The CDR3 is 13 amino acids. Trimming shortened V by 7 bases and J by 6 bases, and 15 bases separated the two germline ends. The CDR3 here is CASIVQGDSEAFF. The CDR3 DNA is TGTGCCAGCATAGTCCAGGGCGATTCTGAAGCTTTCTTT.

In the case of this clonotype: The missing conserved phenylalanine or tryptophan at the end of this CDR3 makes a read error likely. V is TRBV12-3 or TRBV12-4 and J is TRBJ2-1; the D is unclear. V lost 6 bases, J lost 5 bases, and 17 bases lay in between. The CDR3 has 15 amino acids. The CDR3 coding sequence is TGTGCCAGCAGCTTATTTGGAACCATCGACAATGAGCAGTTCTTA. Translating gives CASSLFGTIDNEQFL.